This T cell receptor beta chain was observed in a study of cytomegalovirus exposure and HLA in healthy donors. As concerns this clone: The antigen remains undetermined.

13 Jbeta primers and 60 Vbeta primers were used for the PCR. Measured with immunoSEQ multiplex PCR; TCRdb has only the in-frame clones, and not every one. The sample gives 90,000 to 130,000 clones, about four fifths of which show up once; 22% is in the top ten. Study conclusions and caveats: Previously analyzed data showed that most TCR beta V segments were productive at a frequency of about 87% or about 30%. Certain sequence variants were highly shared and formed a cluster, and this cluster was likely a sequencing artifact.

The CDR3 consists of 14 residues. The germline V and J ends were trimmed by 3 bases and 5 bases, with 10 bases remaining between them. The germline gives CDR1 SGHAT, CDR2 FQNNGV. The sequenced material came from PBMCs. The sequence derives from a young man in good health and CMV-seropositive. This chain uses TRBV11-2 with TRBJ2-2; TRBD2 might be the D (5 bases). The chain's CDR3 is CASSFASPTGELFF. DNA of the CDR3: TGTGCCAGCAGCTTCGCTAGCCCTACCGGGGAGCTGTTTTTT. The whole variable domain, filled in from reference TRBV11-2 and TRBJ2-2, reads EAGVAQSPRYKIIEKRQSVAFWCNPISGHATLYWYQQILGQGPKLLIQFQNNGVVDDSQLPKDRFSAERLKGVDSTLKIQPAKLEDSAVYLCASSFASPTGELFFGEGSRLTVL.